What follows are 27 T cell receptor beta chains derived from one specimen sequenced in a study of T cell changes during pregnancy in multiple sclerosis. The protocol was immunoSEQ multiplex PCR, while the TCRdb copy is restricted to in-frame clones and leaves out a portion. Here the sample spans 60,000 or so clones, about 87% being singletons. The sample was peripheral blood from another person, used as feeder cells. These receptors were collected from a human donor whose cells served as feeder cells for cultures in a pregnancy study.

V usage is TRBV12-1 and J usage is TRBJ2-1; the D call in the table, TRBD2, was not verified against the DNA. TRBV12-1 is annotated as a pseudogene. The CDR3 runs to 16 residues. The CDR3 region has the DNA TGTGCCAGCAGTTTCTTTGCTAGCGGGGGGAGCGATGAGCAGTTCTTC. This translates into CASSFFASGGSDEQFF.

CDR3 DNA sequence: TGTGCCAGCAGCCGACGCGGACTAGCGGGGGGTGGAGGAGAGACCCAGTACTTC. Protein product: CASSRRGLAGGGGETQYF. The J gene is TRBJ2-5, the V gene TRBV7-3, with 14 bases lining up with TRBD2. Germline-derived CDR1 and CDR2 are SGHTA and FQGTGA. V was pared by 5 bases and J by 4 bases, with 12 bases of the junction left unmatched. The CDR3 spans 18 residues.

The chain has TRBV7-6 and TRBJ2-7; D gene ambiguous. The CDR3 runs to 12 residues. V was cut by 1 base and J by 5 bases, with 6 bases left in between. The germline CDR1 and CDR2 sequences are SGHVS and FNYEAQ. CDR3 nucleotides: TGTGCCAGCAGCTTAGATATCCACGAGCAGTACTTC. This translates into CASSLDIHEQYF.

V is TRBV28 and J is TRBJ2-3; D may correspond to TRBD1 or TRBD2 (6 bases each). The CDR3 covers 14 residues. CDR1 and CDR2 from the germline V gene are MDHEN and SYDVKM. The V gene lost 7 bases and the J gene lost 2 bases, with 13 bases spanning the gap. CDR3: CASKGGGDTDTQYF. The CDR3 coding sequence is TGTGCCAGCAAGGGGGGCGGGGACACAGATACGCAGTATTTT.

The gene calls are TRBV20-1 and TRBJ1-2; D gene uncertain. Germline V gene data show CDR1 as DFQATT and CDR2 as SNEGSKA (reference sequence). CDR3 length: 11 amino acids. With 1 base removed from V and 7 bases from J, the gap between germline ends came to 7 bases. In DNA form, the CDR3 reads TGCAGTGCTAGAGTCGGGTCTGGCTACACCTTC. It is translated as CSARVGSGYTF.

The chain has TRBV10-3 and TRBJ2-3; D is unclear. The CDR3 covers 11 residues. V was cut by 2 bases and J by 5 bases, with 2 bases left in between. Germline loops: CDR1 ENHRY, CDR2 SYGVKD. The CDR3 region has the DNA TGTGCCATCAGTGAGGTAGATACGCAGTATTTT. Translating gives CAISEVDTQYF.

As for this clone: The identical CDR3 is also encoded by other nucleotide sequences in the sample. The gene calls are TRBV5-1 and TRBJ2-1, with 8 positions matching TRBD2. Germline loops: CDR1 SGHRS, CDR2 YFSETQ. Trimming removed 1 base from V and 8 bases from J; junction bases left unmatched: 2. CDR3 length: 13 amino acids. CDR3 loop: CASSLRGGDEQFF. The CDR3 coding sequence is TGCGCCAGCAGCTTGCGGGGGGGCGATGAGCAGTTCTTC.

The chain combines TRBV4-2 with TRBJ2-7; D gene unclear. The germline V gene has CDR1 LGHNA and CDR2 YNFKEQ. Trimming removed 0 bases from V and 3 bases from J, with 9 bases in between. This CDR3 is 14 amino acids long. Here the CDR3 reads CASSQEGSGYEQYF. As DNA, the CDR3 is TGTGCCAGCAGCCAAGAAGGTTCAGGCTACGAGCAGTACTTC.

This chain uses TRBV5-5 with TRBJ1-5; D gene unclear. The CDR3 totals 15 residues. The V gene's germline CDR1 is SGHKS and CDR2 YYEKEE (reference sequence). V was cut by 1 base and J by 0 bases, with 8 bases left in between. The CDR3 region is CASSLTVYSNQPQHF. As DNA, the CDR3 is TGTGCCAGCAGCTTGACAGTCTATAGCAATCAGCCCCAGCATTTT.

This clone was recorded a few times. The V and J genes are TRBV6-1 and TRBJ1-5; D is unclear. CDR3 length: 14 residues. CDR1 and CDR2 from the germline V gene are MNHNS and SASEGT. V lost 3 bases and J 3 bases, leaving 9 bases between the germline ends. CDR3: CASSETGYNQPQHF. Here the CDR3 DNA reads TGTGCCAGCAGTGAGACGGGCTACAATCAGCCCCAGCATTTT.

The V and J genes are TRBV2 and TRBJ2-5; D unresolved. The germline gives CDR1 SNHLY, CDR2 FYNNEI. The CDR3 contains 13 residues. V lost 2 bases to trimming and J lost 5 bases, with 9 bases between them. This CDR3 is CASSERVKETQYF. As DNA, the CDR3 is TGTGCCAGCAGTGAAAGGGTTAAGGAGACCCAGTACTTC. Full variable domain (rest looked up from reference TRBV2 and TRBJ2-5): EPEVTQTPSHQVTQMGQEVILRCVPISNHLYFYWYRQILGQKVEFLVSFYNNEISEKSEIFDDQFSVERPDGSNFTLKIRSTKLEDSAMYFCASSERVKETQYFGPGTRLLVL.

V usage is TRBV5-4 and J usage is TRBJ2-1; D gene unclear. The CDR3 consists of 12 residues. The germline V gene encodes CDR1 SGHNT and CDR2 YYREEE (reference sequence). V was cut by 4 bases and J by 5 bases, with 7 bases left in between. CDR3 sequence: CASSRADNEQFF. The CDR3 DNA reads as TGTGCCAGCAGCCGGGCCGACAATGAGCAGTTCTTC.

Only one count was recorded for this clone. V usage is TRBV6-1 and J usage is TRBJ1-1, with D possibly TRBD1 on 6 matching bases. The CDR3 runs to 14 residues. In germline, CDR1 is MNHNS, CDR2 SASEGT. Trimming removed 3 bases at V and 4 bases at J, with 12 bases between. CDR3 residues: CASSEAGAVTEAFF. The CDR3 nucleotides are TGTGCCAGCAGTGAGGCGGGGGCAGTCACTGAAGCTTTCTTT.

The chain carries TRBV5-6 and TRBJ2-7, with TRBD1 identical over 11 bases. The CDR3 loop spans 15 amino acids. The V gene end was trimmed by 5 bases and the J gene end by 3 bases; junction bases not matched to a gene: 7. Looked up from germline, CDR1 is SGHDT and CDR2 is YYEEEE. The CDR3 region is CASRWTGGLIYEQYF. Here the CDR3 DNA reads TGTGCCAGCAGATGGACAGGGGGCCTTATCTACGAGCAGTACTTC.

V is TRBV5-4 and J is TRBJ2-1, with 7 bases lining up with TRBD1. This CDR3 region has 16 residues. Losses at the gene ends were 1 base for V and 0 bases for J; bases not matched to a gene: 4. CDR1 and CDR2 (germline): SGHNT, YYREEE (reference sequence). DNA of the CDR3: TGTGCCAGCAGCTTGAAGACAGGGAGCTCCTACAATGAGCAGTTCTTC. Its protein product is CASSLKTGSSYNEQFF.

This chain uses TRBV6-8 with TRBJ2-7; D gene ambiguous. Trimming shortened V by 9 bases and J by 3 bases, and 6 bases separated the two germline ends. CDR1 and CDR2 from the germline V gene are MNHGY and SAAAGT. This CDR3 has 10 residues. The CDR3 DNA follows: TGTGCCAGGTACAGCTACGAGCAGTACTTC. This sequence encodes CARYSYEQYF.

The chain carries TRBV6-6 and TRBJ2-7; 8 bases line up with TRBD1. CDR3 length equals 14 residues. The germline V gene encodes CDR1 MNHNY and CDR2 SVGAGI (reference sequence). Trimming at V came to 6 bases and at J to 3 bases, leaving 7 bases not matched to a gene. In DNA, the CDR3 is TGTGCCAGCAGCCAGACAGGGGAGAACTACGAGCAGTACTTC. Protein: CASSQTGENYEQYF.

This chain's CDR3 is CARSLVQPRYNEQFF. Written as DNA, the CDR3 is TGTGCCAGAAGCTTGGTCCAGCCTCGCTACAATGAGCAGTTCTTC. The chain combines TRBV5-3 with TRBJ2-1; D gene unclear. TRBV5-3 is given ORF status, its function remaining uncertain. The CDR3 sequence is 15 residues long. V shed 0 bases and J shed 3 bases, with 10 bases lying between them.

This chain joins TRBV5-8 and TRBJ1-5, with a possible D match to TRBD1 (6 bases). The CDR3 has 15 residues. V dropped 0 bases and J dropped 4 bases, with 11 bases sitting between them. The germline gives CDR1 SGHTS, CDR2 YDEGEE. The CDR3 loop reads CASSLEVGGNQPQHF. CDR3 coding DNA: TGTGCCAGCAGCTTGGAAGTAGGGGGGAATCAGCCCCAGCATTTT. The full variable domain, its missing parts supplied by reference TRBV5-8 and TRBJ1-5, is EAGVTQSPTHLIKTRGQQATLRCSPISGHTSVYWYQQALGLGLQFLLWYDEGEERNRGNFPPRFSGRQFPNYSSELNVNALELEDSALYLCASSLEVGGNQPQHFGDGTRLSIL.

The rearrangement uses TRBV2 and TRBJ2-7; 8 bases map to TRBD1. The CDR3 length is 15 residues. V lost 5 bases to trimming and J lost 5 bases; unmatched junction nucleotides: 11. Germline assignment: CDR1 SNHLY and CDR2 FYNNEI. For the CDR3, the DNA is TGTGCCAGCAGTTTGAGGCCAGGGGGCAGGGACGAGCAGTACTTC. This translates into CASSLRPGGRDEQYF.

V gene TRBV13 combines with J gene TRBJ2-3; the D is unclear. This CDR3 is 11 amino acids long. Trimming left V 5 bases short and J 4 bases short, with 4 bases between. The V gene's germline CDR1 is PRHDT and CDR2 FYEKMQ (reference sequence). CDR3 sequence: CASSQADTQYF. The CDR3 DNA follows: TGTGCCAGCAGCCAGGCAGATACGCAGTATTTT.

V and J are TRBV4-1 and TRBJ1-3; D perhaps matches TRBD1 (5 bases). The V gene's germline CDR1 is MGHRA and CDR2 YSYEKL. The CDR3 covers 17 residues. Trimming cost V 2 bases and J 2 bases, with 16 bases left between them. As DNA, the CDR3 is TGCGCCAGCAGCCAAACGATACTAAGGGGCCCTGGAAACACCATATATTTT. It yields the protein CASSQTILRGPGNTIYF.

The rearrangement joins TRBV5-1 to TRBJ1-2; 10 bases align to TRBD1. The germline gives CDR1 SGHRS, CDR2 YFSETQ. The ends lost 2 bases at V and 7 bases at J; junction bases unmatched: 8. The CDR3 length is 15 residues. CDR3 amino acids: CASSLSGQGDSGYTF. CDR3 nucleotide sequence: TGCGCCAGCAGCTTAAGTGGACAGGGGGATTCTGGCTACACCTTC.

The V and J genes are TRBV5-1 and TRBJ1-3, with D unresolved. The CDR3 runs to 14 residues. Trimming shortened V by 4 bases and J by 0 bases, and 8 bases separated the two germline ends. Per the germline V gene, CDR1 is SGHRS and CDR2 is YFSETQ. The CDR3: CASSRGVSGNTIYF. In DNA form, the CDR3 reads TGCGCCAGCAGCCGCGGGGTCTCTGGAAACACCATATATTTT.

The CDR3 DNA sequence: TGTGCCAGCAGACAGAGCTCTGGAAACACCATATATTTT. It encodes CASRQSSGNTIYF. The genes are TRBV7-9 and TRBJ1-3; D ambiguous. CDR1 is SEHNR, CDR2 FQNEAQ, per germline (reference sequence). V lost 6 bases, J lost 0 bases, and 6 bases lay in between. The length of the CDR3 is 13 residues. Variable domain in full (rest from reference TRBV7-9 and TRBJ1-3): DTGVSQNPRHKITKRGQNVTFRCDPISEHNRLYWYRQTLGQGPEFLTYFQNEAQLEKSRLLSDRFSAERPKGSFSTLEIQRTEQGDSAMYLCASRQSSGNTIYFGEGSWLTVV.

The CDR3 is CASRVLDDPSGTQYF. Written as DNA, the CDR3 is TGTGCCAGCAGGGTACTAGACGACCCCTCAGGGACCCAGTACTTC. The chain has TRBV27 and TRBJ2-5; tentatively, D is TRBD2 (5 bases). The CDR3 runs to 15 residues. Trimming cost V 6 bases and J 7 bases, with 21 bases left between them. The germline gives CDR1 MNHEY, CDR2 SMNVEV (reference sequence).

This clone was detected a few times. This rearrangement joins TRBV6-1 to TRBJ1-1; D is uncertain. Germline V gene lookup returns CDR1 MNHNS and CDR2 SASEGT. Trimming left V 4 bases short and J 2 bases short, with 8 bases between. This CDR3 contains 13 residues. The CDR3 is CASSGQRNTEAFF. CDR3 sequence (DNA): TGTGCCAGCAGTGGCCAGAGAAACACTGAAGCTTTCTTT.